The present entry profiles one TCR beta chain with its context. As yet, its antigen is unknown. Unique molecular identifiers were used in preparing the TCRbeta library. TCRdb itself ran the PCR reads through MiXCR, one entry per CDR3 protein. The table lists about 250,000 distinct CDR3 sequences, around 25% of them singletons. The sample originates from a study of T-cell reconstitution after alpha-beta-depleted transplantation in children. Trimming left V 6 bases short and J 2 bases short, with 13 bases between. The CDR3 sequence is 14 residues long. Study-wide points: In some patients, recipient T cells and intrathymic progenitors surviving conditioning explained high day-60 diversity. Newly made T cells mostly supplied T-cell counts and diversity one year after transplant.

This receptor was obtained from a female patient aged 2-10 years who had a stem cell transplant for congenital amegakaryocytic thrombocytopenia, so the T cells may come from the graft donor. The specimen was PBMCs, mostly from graft donor cells, collected 360 days after TCRalphabeta/CD19-depleted stem cell transplant. The chain has TRBV12-3 or TRBV12-4 and TRBJ1-2; no firm D call. CDR3 in amino acids: CASSTWPQNYGYTF. The CDR3 region has the DNA TGTGCCAGCAGCACCTGGCCTCAAAACTATGGCTACACCTTC.